Following are 2 T cell receptor beta chains from one sample sequenced in a study of T-cell reconstitution after alpha-beta-depleted transplantation in children (dated by TCRdb to 2015 to 2016). In light of the paper, this sample's treatment or condition label describes: allogeneic hematopoietic cell transplantation with graft depleted of TCRalphabeta T cells and CD19 B cells. Library creation used PCR. The instrument given in TCRdb is Illumina HiSeq 2500. To normalize quantification of the TCRbeta repertoire, the TCR libraries were built with molecular barcoding that relied on unique molecular identifiers. In-frame beta chains were kept once TCRdb had trimmed the public reads at Q25 with fastp and called clones with MiXCR. Each CDR3 protein gets just one entry, which takes the most common genes and DNA from the rows behind it. Present in this sample are around 240,000 distinct CDR3 sequences, 7.5% to 9.5% of which were seen just once. The ten largest clones represent 5% to 7% of the sample.

The sequenced sample was PBMCs, mostly from graft donor cells, obtained 180 days after TCRalphabeta/CD19-depleted stem cell transplant. These receptors came from a male patient aged 10-17 years who had a stem cell transplant for acute lymphoblastic leukemia, so the T cells may come from the graft donor.

V and J are TRBV19 and TRBJ2-1; D is undetermined. In germline, CDR1 is LNHDA, CDR2 SQIVND (reference sequence). V dropped 6 bases and J dropped 0 bases, with 12 bases sitting between them. The CDR3 loop spans 15 amino acids. CDR3 nucleotides: TGTGCCAGTAGCCCCGTCCCAGTCTCCTACAATGAGCAGTTCTTC. Its translation: CASSPVPVSYNEQFF. Looking up the rest from reference TRBV19 and TRBJ2-1 gives the full variable domain: DGGITQSPKYLFRKEGQNVTLSCEQNLNHDAMYWYRQDPGQGLRLIYYSQIVNDFQKGDIAEGYSVSREKKESFPLTVTSAQKNPTAFYLCASSPVPVSYNEQFFGPGTRLTVL.

At least ten counts were recorded for this clonotype. This rearrangement joins TRBV7-2 to TRBJ1-3, with 11 bases aligning to TRBD1. The CDR3 is 17 amino acids. Germline V gene lookup returns CDR1 SGHTA and CDR2 FQGNSA. After removal of 0 bases from V and 3 bases from J, the junction contained 4 bases not matched to a gene. CDR3 DNA: TGTGCCAGCAGCTTAGCCGGACAGGGGGCGAATGGAAACACCATATATTTT. This translates into CASSLAGQGANGNTIYF.